This T cell receptor beta chain was recovered during a study of CD8+CD57+ T cells in acquired aplastic anemia. Whole-study context: Roughly 3.2 ug was the average amount of DNA from sorted CD4+ and CD8+ cells.

In the case of this clonotype: The antigen remains unidentified.

Findings and caveats of the study: Fewer than 30 shared CD8+ CDR3s appeared highly expressed within patients' immunodominant clones. Simpson's diversity of CD8+ cells was not significantly different in patients compared with controls.

This CDR3 region has 15 residues. The V and J ends lost 6 bases and 0 bases, in that order; junction bases with no gene match: 6. Germline CDR1 reads SQVTM; CDR2 reads ANQGSEA. Genomic DNA served as template for TCR beta VDJ and CDR3 profiling. TCRdb redid the calling of the reads with MiXCR, one entry per CDR3 protein. This repertoire shows about 210,000 distinct CDR3 sequences, approximately 57% found once; its top ten account for about 31%. What was sequenced was sorted CD4+, CD8+, or CD8+CD57+ T cells (not recorded which) from PBMCs. The V and J genes are TRBV29-1 and TRBJ2-1; TRBD2 aligns across 9 bases. This clonotype originated in a human donor in good health. This CDR3 reads CSVRLAGDSYNEQFF. CDR3 bases: TGCAGCGTGCGATTAGCGGGAGACTCCTACAATGAGCAGTTCTTC.